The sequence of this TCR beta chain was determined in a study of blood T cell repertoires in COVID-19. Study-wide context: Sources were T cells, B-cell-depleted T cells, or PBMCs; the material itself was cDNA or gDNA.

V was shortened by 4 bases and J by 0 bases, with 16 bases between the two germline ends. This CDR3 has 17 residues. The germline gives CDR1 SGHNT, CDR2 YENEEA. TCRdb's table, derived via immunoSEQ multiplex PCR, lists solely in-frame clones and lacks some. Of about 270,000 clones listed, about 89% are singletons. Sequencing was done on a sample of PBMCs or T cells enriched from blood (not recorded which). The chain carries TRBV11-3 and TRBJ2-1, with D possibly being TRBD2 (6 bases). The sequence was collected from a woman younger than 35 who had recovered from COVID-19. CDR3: CASSSTLAADSYNEQFF. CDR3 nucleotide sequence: TGTGCCAGCAGCTCTACGTTAGCGGCAGACTCCTACAATGAGCAGTTCTTC.